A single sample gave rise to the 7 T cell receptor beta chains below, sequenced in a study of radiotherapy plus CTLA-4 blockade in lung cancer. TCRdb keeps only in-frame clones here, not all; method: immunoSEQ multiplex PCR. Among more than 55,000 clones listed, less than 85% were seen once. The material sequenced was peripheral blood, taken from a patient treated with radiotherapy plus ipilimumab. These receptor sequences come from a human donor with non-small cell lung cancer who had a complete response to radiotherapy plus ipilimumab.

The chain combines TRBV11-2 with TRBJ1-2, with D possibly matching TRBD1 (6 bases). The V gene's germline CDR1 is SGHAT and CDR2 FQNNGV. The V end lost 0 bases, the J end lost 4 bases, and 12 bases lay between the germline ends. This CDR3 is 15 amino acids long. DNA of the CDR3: TGTGCCAGCAGCTTAGACGAAGGGGGTGCCTATGGCTACACCTTC. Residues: CASSLDEGGAYGYTF. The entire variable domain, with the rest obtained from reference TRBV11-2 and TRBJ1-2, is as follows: EAGVAQSPRYKIIEKRQSVAFWCNPISGHATLYWYQQILGQGPKLLIQFQNNGVVDDSQLPKDRFSAERLKGVDSTLKIQPAKLEDSAVYLCASSLDEGGAYGYTFGSGTRLTVV.

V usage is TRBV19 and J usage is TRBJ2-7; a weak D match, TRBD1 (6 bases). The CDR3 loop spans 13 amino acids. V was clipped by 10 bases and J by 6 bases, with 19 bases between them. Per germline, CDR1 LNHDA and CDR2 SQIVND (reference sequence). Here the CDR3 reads CATSGTRTSEQYF. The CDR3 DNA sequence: TGTGCCACCTCCGGGACACGTACCTCCGAGCAGTACTTC.

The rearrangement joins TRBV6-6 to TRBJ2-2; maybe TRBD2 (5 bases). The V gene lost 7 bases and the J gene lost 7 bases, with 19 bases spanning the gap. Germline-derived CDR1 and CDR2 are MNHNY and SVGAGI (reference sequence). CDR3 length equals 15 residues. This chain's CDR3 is CASKGVRLEGGELFF. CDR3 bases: TGTGCCAGCAAGGGAGTTCGACTCGAGGGCGGGGAGCTGTTTTTT.

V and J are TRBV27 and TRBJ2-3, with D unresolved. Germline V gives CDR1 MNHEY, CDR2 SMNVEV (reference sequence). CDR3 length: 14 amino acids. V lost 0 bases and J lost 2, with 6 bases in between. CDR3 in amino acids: CASSLSSPTDTQYF. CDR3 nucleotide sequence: TGTGCCAGCAGTTTATCCAGTCCCACAGATACGCAGTATTTT.

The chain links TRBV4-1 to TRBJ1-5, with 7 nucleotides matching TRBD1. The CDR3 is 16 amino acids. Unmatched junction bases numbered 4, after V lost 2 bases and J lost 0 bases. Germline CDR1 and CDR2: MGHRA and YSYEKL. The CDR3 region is CASSQNQGDSNQPQHF. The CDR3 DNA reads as TGCGCCAGCAGCCAAAATCAGGGGGATAGCAATCAGCCCCAGCATTTT.

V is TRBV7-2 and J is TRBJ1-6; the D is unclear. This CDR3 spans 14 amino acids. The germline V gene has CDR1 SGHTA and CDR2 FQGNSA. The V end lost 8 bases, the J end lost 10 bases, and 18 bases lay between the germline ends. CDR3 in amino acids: CASGLRESYSPLHF. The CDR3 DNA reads TGTGCCAGCGGTCTACGGGAAAGTTACTCACCCCTCCACTTT.

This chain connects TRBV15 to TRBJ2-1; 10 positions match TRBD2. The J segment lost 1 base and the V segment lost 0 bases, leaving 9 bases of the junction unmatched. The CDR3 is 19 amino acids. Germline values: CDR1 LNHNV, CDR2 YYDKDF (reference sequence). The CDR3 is CATSRDSMASGGSYNEQFF. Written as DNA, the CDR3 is TGTGCCACCAGCAGAGATTCCATGGCTAGCGGGGGATCCTACAATGAGCAGTTCTTC.